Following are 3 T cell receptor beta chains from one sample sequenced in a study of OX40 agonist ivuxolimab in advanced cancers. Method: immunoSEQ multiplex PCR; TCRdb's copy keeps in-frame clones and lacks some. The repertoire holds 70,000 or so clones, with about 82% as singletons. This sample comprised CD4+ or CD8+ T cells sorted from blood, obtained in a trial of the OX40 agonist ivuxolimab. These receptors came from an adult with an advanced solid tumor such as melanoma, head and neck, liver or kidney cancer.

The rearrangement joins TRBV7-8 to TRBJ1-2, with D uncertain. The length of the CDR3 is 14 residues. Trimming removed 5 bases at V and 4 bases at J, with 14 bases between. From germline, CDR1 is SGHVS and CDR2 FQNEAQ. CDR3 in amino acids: CASSTETQIYGYTF. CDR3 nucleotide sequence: TGTGCCAGCAGCACAGAGACCCAGATCTATGGCTACACCTTC.

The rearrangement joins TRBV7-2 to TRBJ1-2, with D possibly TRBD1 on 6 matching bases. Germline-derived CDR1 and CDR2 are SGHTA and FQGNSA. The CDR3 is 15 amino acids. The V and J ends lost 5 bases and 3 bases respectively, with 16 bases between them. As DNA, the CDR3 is TGTGCCAGCAGCCCCCCTGGGGGGCAGTACTATGGCTACACCTTC. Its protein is CASSPPGGQYYGYTF.

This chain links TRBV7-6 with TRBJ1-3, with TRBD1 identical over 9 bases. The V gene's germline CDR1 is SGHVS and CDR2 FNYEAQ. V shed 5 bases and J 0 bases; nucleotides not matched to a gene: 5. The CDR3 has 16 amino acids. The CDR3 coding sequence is TGTGCCAGCAGCGCCTTGACAGGGGGCTCTGGAAACACCATATATTTT. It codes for CASSALTGGSGNTIYF.